The entry below describes one TCR beta chain. The antigen is undetermined. Both TRBC1 and TRBC2 were covered by a beta constant-region primer of two equimolar oligonucleotides. TCRdb redid the calling of the UMI-ligation and nested PCR reads with MiXCR, one entry per CDR3 protein. The table has 120,000 to 150,000 distinct CDR3 sequences, over 15% seen once. The data originate from a study of naive and memory T cell subsets. Study-level results: Possibly reflecting memory cells re-expressing CD45RA, a few larger clonotypes occurred in naive repertoires, especially CD8.

The CDR3 spans 13 residues. V gave up 3 bases and J gave up 7 bases, with 10 bases separating them. Per the germline V gene, CDR1 is DFQATT and CDR2 is SNEGSKA (reference sequence). The chain employs TRBV20-1 and TRBJ1-6; unclear D gene. The sequence was obtained from a human donor in good health. The sample comprised naive CD4+ T cells from blood. CDR3 nucleotide sequence: TGCAGTGCTAGGGTGGCAGAAAATTCACCCCTCCACTTT. Translation: CSARVAENSPLHF.